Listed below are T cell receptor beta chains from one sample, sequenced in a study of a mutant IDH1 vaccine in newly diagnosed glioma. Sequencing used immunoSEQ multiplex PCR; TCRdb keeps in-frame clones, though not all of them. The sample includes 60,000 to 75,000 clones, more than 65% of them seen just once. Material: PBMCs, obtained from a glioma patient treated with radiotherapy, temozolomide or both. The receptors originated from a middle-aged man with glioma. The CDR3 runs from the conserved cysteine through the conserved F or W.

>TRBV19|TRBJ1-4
CASRYHGTAGNEKLFF
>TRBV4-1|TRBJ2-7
CASSQEQGRLYEQYF
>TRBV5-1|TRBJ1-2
CASSLGDRGPAAGGYTF
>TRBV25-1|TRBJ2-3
CASVWTFGGTQYF
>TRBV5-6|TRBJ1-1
CASSFPSSNTEAFF
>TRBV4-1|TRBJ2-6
CASSQERDLTRANVLTF
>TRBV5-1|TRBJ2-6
CASFEGAGANVLTF
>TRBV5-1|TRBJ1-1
CASSLRRPTTEAFF
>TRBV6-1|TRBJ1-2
CASSEPVF
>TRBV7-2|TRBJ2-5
CASSLASGNWETQYF
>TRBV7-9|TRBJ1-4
CASSPAGRNSEKLFF
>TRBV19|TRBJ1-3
CASTPMAGNTIYF
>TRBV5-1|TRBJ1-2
CASSPRDLYGYTF
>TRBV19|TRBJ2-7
CASSIVGTASYEQYF
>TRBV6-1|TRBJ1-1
CATGTDVNTEAFF
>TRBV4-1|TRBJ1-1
CASSATGMMNTEAFF
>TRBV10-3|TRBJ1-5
CAISPTGDSNQPQHF
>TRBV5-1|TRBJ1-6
CASSLEGAGRARSPLHF
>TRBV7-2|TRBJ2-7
CASSLRDRGLPYEQYF
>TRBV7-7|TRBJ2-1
CASSLGGGAVDEQFF
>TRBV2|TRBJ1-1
CASSGTGSEAFF
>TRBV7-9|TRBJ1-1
CASSLSPGGGGTEAFF
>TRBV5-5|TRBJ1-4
CASSLEGSRSEKLFF
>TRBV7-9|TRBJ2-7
CASSLEGQGFYRSYEQYF
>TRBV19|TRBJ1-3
CASKGHLTSSGNTIYF
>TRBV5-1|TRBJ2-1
CASTPMGGRYNEQFF
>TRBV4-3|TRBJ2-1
CASSQDQGASEQFF
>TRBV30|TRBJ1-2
CAWIPTGNYGYTF
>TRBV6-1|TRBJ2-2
CASPPGGRHTGELFF
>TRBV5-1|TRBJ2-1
CASTQTSGGREQFF
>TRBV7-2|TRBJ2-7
CASKGGGGSYEQYF
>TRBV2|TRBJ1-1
CASSLLQGPNTEAFF
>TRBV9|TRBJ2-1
CASSVGGAGEQFF
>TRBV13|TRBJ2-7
CASSFRGNDDEQYF
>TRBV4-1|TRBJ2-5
CASSQSGMYQETQYF
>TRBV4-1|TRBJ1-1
CASSHGTPMAF
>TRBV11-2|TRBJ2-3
CASGGNRAADTQYF
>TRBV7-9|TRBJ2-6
CASSSGLNSGANVLTF
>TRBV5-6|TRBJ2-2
CASSLVRDRGYGELFF